Presented here are 10 T cell receptor beta chains from one specimen sequenced in a study of OX40 agonist ivuxolimab in advanced cancers. The assay was immunoSEQ multiplex PCR, and TCRdb's table has in-frame clones only and misses some. The data hold about 86,000 clones, with around 90% observed a single time. The specimen was CD4+ or CD8+ T cells sorted from blood, collected in a trial of the OX40 agonist ivuxolimab. These receptors originate from an adult with an advanced solid tumor such as melanoma, head and neck, liver or kidney cancer.

This clone was seen only once. This chain links TRBV7-8 with TRBJ2-5; no firm D call. V shed 1 base and J shed 4 bases, with 13 bases lying between them. Germline assignment: CDR1 SGHVS and CDR2 FQNEAQ. The CDR3 runs to 15 residues. CDR3 sequence (DNA): TGTGCCAGCAGCTTAGACGGTAGTTTCGGAGAGACCCAGTACTTC. It specifies CASSLDGSFGETQYF.

The chain combines TRBV5-1 with TRBJ2-2, with TRBD2 matching over 11 bases. V lost 0 bases to trimming and J lost 7 bases; unmatched junction nucleotides: 8. Germline values: CDR1 SGHRS, CDR2 YFSETQ. The CDR3 is made up of 17 amino acids. CDR3 sequence reads: CASSLGLAGGRIGELFF. DNA of the CDR3: TGCGCCAGCAGCTTGGGGCTAGCGGGAGGACGGATCGGGGAGCTGTTTTTT.

The chain recombines TRBV12-5 with TRBJ2-3; D unclear. Germline CDR1 is LGHNT and CDR2 is FRNRAP. Deletions cut 6 bases from V and 3 bases from J, with 13 bases between. There are 14 residues in the CDR3. CDR3 nucleotides: TGTGCTAGTGGGAAGTACGATGCTACAGATACGCAGTATTTT. Its protein is CASGKYDATDTQYF.

The chain carries TRBV5-1 and TRBJ1-2; D may be TRBD1 (5 bases). V dropped 3 bases and J dropped 5 bases, with 11 bases sitting between them. CDR3 length: 13 residues. Germline loops: CDR1 SGHRS, CDR2 YFSETQ. This CDR3 reads CASSSGTQYGYTF. The CDR3 nucleotides read TGCGCCAGCAGCTCCGGGACCCAATATGGCTACACCTTC.

This clone has only a few counts. The chain recombines TRBV10-3 with TRBJ1-4, with TRBD1 matching over 9 bases. J lost 5 bases, V lost 2 bases, and 3 bases had no gene match. There are 15 residues in the CDR3. The germline gives CDR1 ENHRY, CDR2 SYGVKD. For the CDR3, the DNA is TGTGCCATCAGTGAGACACAGGGGGCGAATGAAAAACTGTTTTTT. Translation: CAISETQGANEKLFF.

This clone was seen a few times. The chain carries TRBV14 and TRBJ2-1; 14 positions agree with TRBD2. The length of the CDR3 is 20 residues. V trimming: 1 base; J trimming: 0 bases; junction bases outside the gene matches: 8. Germline loops: CDR1 SGHDN, CDR2 FVKESK. The CDR3: CASSQALGLAGASSYNEQFF. The DNA of the CDR3 is TGTGCCAGCAGCCAAGCCTTGGGACTAGCGGGGGCCAGCTCCTACAATGAGCAGTTCTTC.

This chain joins TRBV6-6 and TRBJ2-5, with 7 bases fitting TRBD1. The trim removed 2 bases at V and 2 bases at J, leaving 8 bases unmatched. The V gene's germline CDR1 is MNHNY and CDR2 SVGAGI (reference sequence). The CDR3 extends over 16 amino acids. CDR3 sequence (DNA): TGTGCCAGCAGTTACCCAGAAATGGGACAGCAAGAGACCCAGTACTTC. This codes for CASSYPEMGQQETQYF.

Written as DNA, the CDR3 is TGTGCCAGTAGTCCGCGGGCCTCGAACACTGAAGCTTTCTTT. Translated, it gives CASSPRASNTEAFF. The chain joins TRBV19 to TRBJ1-1; no clear D. CDR1 and CDR2 from the germline V gene are LNHDA and SQIVND (reference sequence). The CDR3 has 14 amino acids. V was clipped by 5 bases and J by 1 base, with 11 bases between them. The full variable domain, with the rest looked up from reference TRBV19 and TRBJ1-1, is DGGITQSPKYLFRKEGQNVTLSCEQNLNHDAMYWYRQDPGQGLRLIYYSQIVNDFQKGDIAEGYSVSREKKESFPLTVTSAQKNPTAFYLCASSPRASNTEAFFGQGTRLTVV.

The genes are TRBV19 and TRBJ1-4, with D unresolved. The CDR3 is 16 amino acids. The germline V gene encodes CDR1 LNHDA and CDR2 SQIVND (reference sequence). The V end was cut by 3 bases, the J end by 8 bases, with 19 bases between. The CDR3 nucleotides read TGTGCCAGTAGTATTTTTGTGAGCTCACGTGGGGAAAAACTGTTTTTT. This translates into CASSIFVSSRGEKLFF.

This chain connects TRBV7-9 to TRBJ2-3; 13 bases map to TRBD2. The CDR3 loop spans 18 amino acids. Germline lookup yields CDR1 SEHNR and CDR2 FQNEAQ (reference sequence). V trimming: 6 bases; J trimming: 4 bases; junction bases outside the gene matches: 13. CDR3 in amino acids: CASRWTSGSREGSDTQYF. DNA for the CDR3: TGTGCCAGCAGATGGACTAGCGGGAGTCGGGAAGGATCAGATACGCAGTATTTT.